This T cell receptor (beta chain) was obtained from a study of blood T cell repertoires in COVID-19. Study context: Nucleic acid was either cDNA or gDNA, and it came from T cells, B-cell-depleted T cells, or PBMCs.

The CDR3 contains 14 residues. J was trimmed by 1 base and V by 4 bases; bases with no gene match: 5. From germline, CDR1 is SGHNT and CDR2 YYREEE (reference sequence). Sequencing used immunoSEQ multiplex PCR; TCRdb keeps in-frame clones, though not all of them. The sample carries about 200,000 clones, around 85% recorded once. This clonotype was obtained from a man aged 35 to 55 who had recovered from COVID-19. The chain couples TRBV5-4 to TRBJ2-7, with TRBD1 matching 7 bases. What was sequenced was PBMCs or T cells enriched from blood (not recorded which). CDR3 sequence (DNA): TGTGCCAGCAGCCGCCGGGACAGTTCCTACGAGCAGTACTTC. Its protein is CASSRRDSSYEQYF.